Listed here is a single T cell receptor (beta chain). The antigen is not known. The sample is drawn from a study of shared clonotypes between healthy human individuals. Looking at the study overall: CD4 naive and memory got three plates each, CD8 naive two, CD8 memory one. Broader study findings: An expected dependence of interdonor clonotype sharing on sequencing depth was noted. Larger richness was generally estimated for naive than memory subsets.

The method was immunoSEQ multiplex PCR; TCRdb's version includes in-frame clones alone and lacks a portion of them. The sample has over 950,000 clones; roughly 77% are singletons. Sequencing input: memory CD4+ T cells from PBMCs. The subset denotes: CD45RA-negative fraction. This receptor was taken from a man aged 18-30 years in good health. Some clones in this sample may be carry-over from other donors' samples.

CDR3 amino acids: CASSFGGFTGELFF. The CDR3 coding sequence is TGTGCCAGCAGCTTTGGGGGGTTCACCGGGGAGCTGTTTTTT. J is TRBJ2-2 and V is TRBV11-2; TRBD2 is a possible D gene (6 bases). Trimming left V 3 bases short and J 4 bases short, with 9 bases between. Germline V gene lookup returns CDR1 SGHAT and CDR2 FQNNGV. There are 14 residues in the CDR3.